A selection of T cell receptor beta chains follows, all from one sample in a study of cytomegalovirus exposure and HLA in healthy donors. The method was immunoSEQ multiplex PCR; TCRdb's version includes in-frame clones alone and lacks a portion of them. This sample has some 140,000 clones; less than 90% occur once, and the top ten carry about 1.5%. Material for sequencing was PBMCs. The receptors here all came from a man in his forties in good health and CMV-seronegative. Each CDR3 is given without its conserved first and last residue. Expanded clones are given a class, and other clones once, few, many or no size at all.

TRBV29-1	NA	TRBJ2-7	STRTSGEYEQY
TRBV6-5	NA	TRBJ2-2	ASSGLAGVTGELF
TRBV21-1	NA	TRBJ2-6	ASSKEVAPATGANVLT
TRBV28	NA	TRBJ1-1	ASSPLWGTVNTEAF
TRBV29-1	NA	TRBJ2-7	SFVADHYEQY
TRBV6-5	NA	TRBJ1-4	ASSQGGRGDEKLF
TRBV27	NA	TRBJ2-7	ASSWGRGGHEQY
TRBV28	NA	TRBJ2-7	ASSSSGTAVVYEQY
TRBV19	NA	TRBJ2-1	ASSPSGISNEQF
TRBV6-1	once	TRBJ2-7	ASLGLAEQY
TRBV11-3	NA	TRBJ2-5	ASSLVIAGGGETQY
TRBV6-5	once	TRBJ1-4	ASSYSKGQGAEKLF
TRBV7-2	NA	TRBJ2-7	ASSPLWDTSGFPYEQY
TRBV7-7	NA	TRBJ1-3	ASSLVRTVSGNTIY
TRBV5-6	NA	TRBJ2-1	ASSLPSGAFYNEQF
TRBV5-1	NA	TRBJ2-2	ASSLGQGSDTGELF
TRBV9	NA	TRBJ2-7	ASSPRDRGDDEQY
TRBV29-1	NA	TRBJ1-2	SIGTGGDYGYT
TRBV7-9	NA	TRBJ2-2	ASSLPTGTGELF
TRBV29-1	NA	TRBJ2-1	SVAAGPTAEQF
TRBV4-1	NA	TRBJ2-5	ASSPVPIAETQY
TRBV15	NA	TRBJ1-4	ATSTNRARGEKLF
TRBV25-1	NA	TRBJ2-5	ATSRGGGVSETQY
TRBV4-2	NA	TRBJ1-5	ASSQERGQVNQPQH
TRBV2	NA	TRBJ1-5	ASRRDRGDQPQH
TRBV7-9	NA	TRBJ2-7	ASSISGDLPYEQY
TRBV19	NA	TRBJ1-5	ASSIEDRVHQPQH
TRBV14	NA	TRBJ2-7	ASSQRTGGAFAEQY
TRBV28	NA	TRBJ1-2	ASSLSGVRYGYT
TRBV6-1	NA	TRBJ2-7	ASSEGLDRDEQY
TRBV7-9	NA	TRBJ2-7	SSSLAGAPWGEQY
TRBV19	NA	TRBJ2-5	ASSLSSGGAGETQY
TRBV6-1	NA	TRBJ1-2	ASRDPGQGIGGYT
TRBV7-6	NA	TRBJ1-3	ASSLDRENTIY
TRBV10-3	NA	TRBJ1-5	AISERLTGGNQPQH
TRBV6-6	NA	TRBJ1-4	ASSPGTGPGFEKLF
TRBV5-8	NA	TRBJ2-7	ASSPRAYEQY
TRBV7-2	NA	TRBJ1-3	ASSPTFVGGRSGNTIY
TRBV6-5	NA	TRBJ2-5	ASSRNAGREETQY
TRBV7-2	NA	TRBJ2-1	ASSPGQGNNEQF
TRBV29-1	NA	TRBJ1-1	SARTNMNTEAF